These 22 T cell receptor beta chains were sequenced from one sample in a study of blood T cells in healthy people across ages. The second PCR ran about 6 to 12 cycles with a sample-barcoded 5' primer and J-beta primers. MiXCR, run by TCRdb on the 5' RACE reads, gives a single entry per CDR3 protein. The repertoire holds 1.5 million to 2 million distinct CDR3 sequences, with 49% as singletons. Sample: blood. The receptor set was obtained from a woman in her thirties or forties in good health.

V and J are TRBV29-1 and TRBJ2-2, with 8 bases fitting TRBD1. The trim removed 6 bases at V and 1 base at J, leaving 4 bases unmatched. CDR1 and CDR2 (germline): SQVTM, ANQGSEA. CDR3 length: 14 residues. The CDR3 reads CSVPGTGNTGELFF. The DNA of the CDR3 is TGCAGCGTCCCCGGGACAGGGAACACCGGGGAGCTGTTTTTT.

CDR3 nucleotide sequence: TGTGCCAGCAGTTTAAACATCCATACGCAGTATTTT. Residues: CASSLNIHTQYF. The chain joins TRBV27 to TRBJ2-3; D is ambiguous. Deletions cut 2 bases from V and 7 bases from J, with 7 bases between. CDR1 and CDR2 from the germline V gene are MNHEY and SMNVEV (reference sequence). The CDR3 is 12 residues long.

J is TRBJ2-5 and V is TRBV9, with 7 bases matching TRBD2. The CDR3 is made up of 14 amino acids. The germline V gene has CDR1 SGDLS and CDR2 YYNGEE. V lost 2 bases to trimming and J lost 4 bases; unmatched junction nucleotides: 5. CDR3 amino acids: CASSVSGETETQYF. The CDR3 DNA reads as TGTGCCAGCAGCGTCAGCGGGGAAACAGAGACCCAGTACTTC. Drawing the rest from reference TRBV9 and TRBJ2-5, the complete variable domain is DSGVTQTPKHLITATGQRVTLRCSPRSGDLSVYWYQQSLDQGLQFLIQYYNGEERAKGNILERFSAQQFPDLHSELNLSSLELGDSALYFCASSVSGETETQYFGPGTRLLVL.

The V gene is TRBV5-1, the J gene TRBJ1-6; D is uncertain. This CDR3 is 16 amino acids long. V lost 1 base, J lost 7 bases, and 15 bases lay in between. CDR1 and CDR2 from the germline V gene are SGHRS and YFSETQ. DNA for the CDR3: TGCGCCAGCAGCTTGAGCGGCCGTAAAGGAAATTCACCCCTCCACTTT. Encoded protein: CASSLSGRKGNSPLHF.

The V call is TRBV29-1, the J call TRBJ2-3, with 8 bases identical to TRBD1. Looked up from germline, CDR1 is SQVTM and CDR2 is ANQGSEA. This CDR3 is 12 amino acids long. V lost 6 bases, J lost 5 bases, and 4 bases stayed unmatched. The CDR3 nucleotides are TGCAGCGTCCCAGGGGGCGTAGATACGCAGTATTTT. This codes for CSVPGGVDTQYF.

There are a few counts of this clonotype. The chain couples TRBV6-6 to TRBJ1-4, with a weak D call TRBD1 (5 bases). Germline CDR1 and CDR2: MNHNY and SVGAGI (reference sequence). V dropped 0 bases and J dropped 3 bases, with 11 bases sitting between them. The CDR3 has 16 amino acids. The chain's CDR3 is CASSYSRQQSNEKLFF. The DNA of the CDR3 is TGTGCCAGCAGTTACTCGAGACAGCAATCTAATGAAAAACTGTTTTTT.

The gene calls are TRBV12-5 and TRBJ2-5; 11 nucleotides agree with TRBD2. The CDR3 contains 18 residues. V lost 3 bases, J lost 3 bases, and 12 bases stayed unmatched. The germline gives CDR1 LGHNT, CDR2 FRNRAP. The CDR3 DNA follows: TGTGCTAGTGGTTTCTCTAGCGGGGGGCCCTCCTGGGAAGAGACCCAGTACTTC. Translation gives CASGFSSGGPSWEETQYF.

This clonotype came up a few times. The chain carries TRBV10-3 and TRBJ2-1; D is uncertain. The germline V gene has CDR1 ENHRY and CDR2 SYGVKD. V lost 3 bases to trimming and J lost 4 bases, with 7 bases between them. There are 13 residues in the CDR3. CDR3 sequence (DNA): TGTGCCATCAGTGATGAGGAATACAATGAGCAGTTCTTC. Its protein is CAISDEEYNEQFF.

The chain's CDR3 is CASTSDYSRYF. The CDR3, as DNA: TGTGCCAGCACCTCGGACTACAGTCGGTACTTC. The chain is built from TRBV7-2 and TRBJ2-5; D possibly corresponds to TRBD2 (6 bases). The V gene's germline CDR1 is SGHTA and CDR2 FQGNSA. The CDR3 is 11 residues long. Trimming pared 7 bases from V and 13 bases from J, leaving 16 bases between.

V and J are TRBV6-2 or TRBV6-3 and TRBJ2-7; D call uncertain. V was pared by 6 bases and J by 1 base, with 10 bases between. The germline gives CDR1 MNHEY, CDR2 SVGEGT. The CDR3 loop spans 13 amino acids. Written as DNA, the CDR3 is TGTGCCAGCAGGTTCGCGGAATCCTACGAGCAGTACTTC. Amino acid sequence: CASRFAESYEQYF.

V is TRBV3-1 and J is TRBJ2-5, with 15 bases lining up with TRBD2. The germline V gene encodes CDR1 LGHDT and CDR2 YNNKEL (reference sequence). The CDR3 has 15 amino acids. The V and J ends lost 0 bases and 9 bases, in that order; junction bases with no gene match: 2. CDR3 sequence (DNA): TGTGCCAGCAGCCAAGATCGGACTAGCGGGGGGGCCCAGTACTTC. Translating it yields CASSQDRTSGGAQYF.

This chain uses TRBV12-3 or TRBV12-4 with TRBJ2-7; 10 nucleotides match TRBD2. The CDR3 is 18 amino acids. V shed 6 bases, J shed 7 bases, and the junction held 21 bases outside the gene matches. CDR3 coding DNA: TGTGCCAGCAGCCCCAGGGGGAGCGGGGGGGCCAGTAAAAATGAGCAGTACTTC. This codes for CASSPRGSGGASKNEQYF.

The chain combines TRBV6-2 or TRBV6-3 with TRBJ2-1, with D tentatively TRBD1 or TRBD2 (5 bases each). CDR1 and CDR2 (germline): MNHEY, SVGEGT. CDR3 length: 14 amino acids. The germline V and J ends were trimmed by 4 bases and 9 bases, with 16 bases remaining between them. The CDR3 protein is CASSSWLSGREQFF. In nucleotides, the CDR3 is TGTGCCAGCAGTTCTTGGCTATCGGGGCGTGAGCAGTTCTTC.

The chain combines TRBV6-5 with TRBJ1-2; D gene ambiguous. Trimming removed 7 bases from V and 1 base from J, with 16 bases in between. Germline loops: CDR1 MNHEY, CDR2 SVGAGI. This CDR3 is built from 15 residues. The CDR3 is CASTPLLADNYGYTF. As DNA, the CDR3 is TGTGCCAGCACCCCGCTTCTGGCCGATAACTATGGCTACACCTTC.

The CDR3 here is CASSLEWRVPRDTQYF. The CDR3 DNA reads TGTGCCAGCAGCTTAGAATGGCGGGTCCCGCGGGATACGCAGTATTTT. The chain combines TRBV7-2 with TRBJ2-3; D is possibly TRBD2 (5 bases). The CDR3 runs 16 residues. Between the trimmed V and J ends, which lost 1 base and 6 bases, there was a span of 17 bases. Germline CDR1 SGHTA, CDR2 FQGNSA.

This clonotype was seen a handful of times. This sequence joins TRBV20-1 and TRBJ2-1; TRBD1 might be the D (6 bases). Trimming took 1 base from V and 4 from J, leaving 20 bases between them. The germline gives CDR1 DFQATT, CDR2 SNEGSKA (reference sequence). The CDR3 spans 17 residues. The CDR3 sequence is CSARGLTGYSAYNEQFF. The CDR3 region has the DNA TGCAGTGCTAGAGGCCTGACAGGATATTCGGCGTACAATGAGCAGTTCTTC.

The sample holds many counts of this clonotype. The chain employs TRBV12-3 or TRBV12-4 and TRBJ2-4; D gene unclear. With 4 bases removed from V and 0 bases from J, the gap between germline ends came to 13 bases. The CDR3 is 16 residues long. CDR3 in amino acids: CASSSRQARAKNIQYF. The CDR3 nucleotides read TGTGCCAGCAGTTCTAGGCAGGCTCGAGCCAAAAACATTCAGTACTTC.

The chain links TRBV6-5 to TRBJ2-2, with unresolved D. Trimming took off 2 bases at V and 6 bases at J, with 4 bases between the two ends. Germline lookup yields CDR1 MNHEY and CDR2 SVGAGI. The CDR3 contains 12 residues. CDR3 coding DNA: TGTGCCAGCAGTTACAGGTCCGGGGAGCTGTTTTTT. Encoded protein: CASSYRSGELFF.

This rearrangement joins TRBV2 to TRBJ1-5, with a possible D match to TRBD1 (5 bases). Deletions cut 2 bases from V and 9 bases from J, with 5 bases between. The length of the CDR3 is 11 residues. The germline gives CDR1 SNHLY, CDR2 FYNNEI. The CDR3 here is CASSERGPQHF. Here the CDR3 DNA reads TGTGCCAGCAGTGAAAGGGGGCCCCAGCATTTT.

The rearrangement links TRBV6-5 to TRBJ1-2; maybe TRBD1 (5 bases). Trimming took off 3 bases at V and 4 bases at J, with 9 bases between the two ends. Germline V gene data show CDR1 as MNHEY and CDR2 as SVGAGI. This CDR3 contains 13 residues. The CDR3 DNA reads as TGTGCCAGCAGTTATCAGGGCGCCTATGGCTACACCTTC. This sequence encodes CASSYQGAYGYTF.

This sequence joins TRBV20-1 and TRBJ1-5; D not certain. Trimming removed 6 bases from V and 4 bases from J, with 19 bases in between. Germline values: CDR1 DFQATT, CDR2 SNEGSKA (reference sequence). This CDR3 spans 15 amino acids. CDR3: CSAERSGRTNQPQHF. DNA for the CDR3: TGCAGTGCGGAACGTTCAGGCCGAACTAATCAGCCCCAGCATTTT.

V is TRBV12-3 or TRBV12-4 and J is TRBJ1-6; TRBD1 might be the D (6 bases). The CDR3 spans 17 residues. The V gene lost 5 bases and the J gene lost 6 bases, with 20 bases spanning the gap. In nucleotides, the CDR3 is TGTGCCAGCAGTGCTGGGGGCGGGGGCGCCGGTAATTCACCCCTCCACTTT. It yields the protein CASSAGGGGAGNSPLHF.